This T cell receptor beta chain is drawn from a study of blood T cell repertoires in COVID-19. Study as a whole: The samples span acute and convalescent COVID-19 from the United States, Italy and Spain. Sample material is recorded as cDNA or gDNA derived from T cells, B-cell-depleted T cells, or PBMCs.

Per the original data handling: How many nucleated cells were present was estimated from reference gene primer amplification. The protocol was immunoSEQ multiplex PCR, while the TCRdb copy is restricted to in-frame clones and leaves out a portion. The V and J calls and clone size come from that table; D and trimming were worked out from the DNA. Of about 26,000 clones listed, over 80% are singletons. This CDR3 has 16 residues. Germline CDR1 MNHNS, CDR2 SASEGT. The V segment lost 4 bases and the J segment 4 bases; nucleotides outside the gene matches: 9. This rearrangement joins TRBV6-1 to TRBJ1-3; 8 bases agree with TRBD1. Sequenced: peripheral blood. The sequence was collected from a human donor in a cohort sampled during active COVID-19. The DNA of the CDR3 is TGTGCCAGCAGTGTACGACAGGGGATGTGGGGAAACACCATATATTTT. It translates to CASSVRQGMWGNTIYF.